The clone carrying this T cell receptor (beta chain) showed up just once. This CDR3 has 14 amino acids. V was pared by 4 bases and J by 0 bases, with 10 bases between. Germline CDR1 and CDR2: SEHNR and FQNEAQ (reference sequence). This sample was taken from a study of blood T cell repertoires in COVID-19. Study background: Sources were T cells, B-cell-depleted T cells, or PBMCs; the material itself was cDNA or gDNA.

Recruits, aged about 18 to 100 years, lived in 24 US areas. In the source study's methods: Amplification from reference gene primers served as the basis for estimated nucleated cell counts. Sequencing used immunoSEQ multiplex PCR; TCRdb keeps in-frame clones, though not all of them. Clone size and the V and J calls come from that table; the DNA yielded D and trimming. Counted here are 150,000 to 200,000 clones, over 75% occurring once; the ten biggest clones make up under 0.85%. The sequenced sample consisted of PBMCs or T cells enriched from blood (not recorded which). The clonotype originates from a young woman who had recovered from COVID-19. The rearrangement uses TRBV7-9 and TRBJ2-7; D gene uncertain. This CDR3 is CASSYGPSSYEQYF. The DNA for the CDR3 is TGTGCCAGCAGCTATGGTCCTAGCTCCTACGAGCAGTACTTC. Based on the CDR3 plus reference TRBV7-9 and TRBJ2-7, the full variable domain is DTGVSQNPRHKITKRGQNVTFRCDPISEHNRLYWYRQTLGQGPEFLTYFQNEAQLEKSRLLSDRFSAERPKGSFSTLEIQRTEQGDSAMYLCASSYGPSSYEQYFGPGTRLTVT.